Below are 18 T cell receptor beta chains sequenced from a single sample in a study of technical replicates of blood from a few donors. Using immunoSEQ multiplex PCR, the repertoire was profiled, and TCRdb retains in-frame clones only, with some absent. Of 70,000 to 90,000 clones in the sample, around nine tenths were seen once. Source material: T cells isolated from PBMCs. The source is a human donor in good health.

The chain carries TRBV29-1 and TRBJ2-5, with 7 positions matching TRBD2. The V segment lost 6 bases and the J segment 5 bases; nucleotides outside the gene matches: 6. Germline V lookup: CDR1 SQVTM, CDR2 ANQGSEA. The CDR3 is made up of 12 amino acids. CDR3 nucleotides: TGCAGCGTCGAGCGGGATTGGGAGACCCAGTACTTC. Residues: CSVERDWETQYF.

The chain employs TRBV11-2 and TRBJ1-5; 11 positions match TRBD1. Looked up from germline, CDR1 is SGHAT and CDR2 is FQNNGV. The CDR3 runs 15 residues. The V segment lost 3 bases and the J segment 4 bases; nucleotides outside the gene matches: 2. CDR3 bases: TGTGCCAGCAGCTTGGGACAGGGGGGAAATCAGCCCCAGCATTTT. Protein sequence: CASSLGQGGNQPQHF.

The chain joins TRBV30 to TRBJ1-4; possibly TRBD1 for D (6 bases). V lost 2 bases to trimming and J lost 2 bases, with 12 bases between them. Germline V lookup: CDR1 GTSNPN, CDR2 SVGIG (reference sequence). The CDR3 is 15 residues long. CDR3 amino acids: CAWSLGGGTNEKLFF. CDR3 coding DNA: TGTGCCTGGAGTTTAGGGGGTGGTACTAATGAAAAACTGTTTTTT.

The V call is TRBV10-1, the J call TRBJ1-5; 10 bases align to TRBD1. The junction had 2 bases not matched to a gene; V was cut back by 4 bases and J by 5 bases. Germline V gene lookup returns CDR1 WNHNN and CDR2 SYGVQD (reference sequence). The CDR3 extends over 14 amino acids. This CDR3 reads CASSVGTGDQPQHF. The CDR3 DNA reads TGCGCCAGCAGTGTGGGGACAGGGGATCAGCCCCAGCATTTT.

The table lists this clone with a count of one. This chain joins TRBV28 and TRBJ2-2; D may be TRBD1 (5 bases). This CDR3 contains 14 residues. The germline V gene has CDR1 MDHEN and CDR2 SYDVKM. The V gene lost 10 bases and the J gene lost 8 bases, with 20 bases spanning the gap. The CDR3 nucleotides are TGTGCCACGCATATTAGGGGTTTGGGTGGGGAGCTGTTTTTT. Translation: CATHIRGLGGELFF.

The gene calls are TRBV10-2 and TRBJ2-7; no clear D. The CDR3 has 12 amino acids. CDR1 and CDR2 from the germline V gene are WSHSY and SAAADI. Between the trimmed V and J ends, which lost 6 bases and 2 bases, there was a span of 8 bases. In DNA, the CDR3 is TGCGCCAGCAGGCCGAGTACCTACGAGCAGTACTTC. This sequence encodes CASRPSTYEQYF.

Here the CDR3 DNA reads TGTGCCAGCAGTATGTCTAGCGGCCAAGAGACCCAGTACTTC. The encoded protein is CASSMSSGQETQYF. The rearrangement uses TRBV6-5 and TRBJ2-5, with 7 nucleotides matching TRBD2. Germline V gene data show CDR1 as MNHEY and CDR2 as SVGAGI. V shed 5 bases, J shed 1 base, and the junction held 4 bases outside the gene matches. The CDR3 totals 14 residues.

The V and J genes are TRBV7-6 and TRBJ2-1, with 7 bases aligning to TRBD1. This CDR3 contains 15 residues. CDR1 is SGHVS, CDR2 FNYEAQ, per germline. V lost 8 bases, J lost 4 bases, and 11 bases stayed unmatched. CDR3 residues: CASALRTGEYNEQFF. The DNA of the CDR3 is TGTGCCAGCGCATTGAGGACAGGAGAGTACAATGAGCAGTTCTTC.

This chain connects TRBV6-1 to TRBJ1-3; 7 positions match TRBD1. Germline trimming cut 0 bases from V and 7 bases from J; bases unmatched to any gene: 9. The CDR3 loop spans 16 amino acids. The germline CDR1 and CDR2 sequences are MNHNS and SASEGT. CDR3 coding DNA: TGTGCCAGCAGTGAAGCCTCAGGGGGACGTGGGAACACCATATATTTT. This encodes CASSEASGGRGNTIYF.

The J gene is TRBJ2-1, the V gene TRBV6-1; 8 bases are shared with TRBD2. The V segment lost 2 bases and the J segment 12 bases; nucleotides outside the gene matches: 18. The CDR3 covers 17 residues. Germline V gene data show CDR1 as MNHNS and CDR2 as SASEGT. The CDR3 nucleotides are TGTGCCAGCAGTGAAAGCGGGGGCGGGACTAGGGTCGAGGTGCAGTTCTTC. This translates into CASSESGGGTRVEVQFF.

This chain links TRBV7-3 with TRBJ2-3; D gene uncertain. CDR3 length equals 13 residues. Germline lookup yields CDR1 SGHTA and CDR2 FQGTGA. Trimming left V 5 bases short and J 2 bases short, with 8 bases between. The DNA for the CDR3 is TGTGCCAGCAGCGACTCTACCACAGATACGCAGTATTTT. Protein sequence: CASSDSTTDTQYF.

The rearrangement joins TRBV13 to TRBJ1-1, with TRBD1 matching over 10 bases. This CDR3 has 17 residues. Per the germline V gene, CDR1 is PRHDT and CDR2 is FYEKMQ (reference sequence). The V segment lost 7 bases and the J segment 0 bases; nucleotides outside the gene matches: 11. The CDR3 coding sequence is TGTGCCAGCACCGAGCTCCGGGACAGGGGAATGAACACTGAAGCTTTCTTT. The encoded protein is CASTELRDRGMNTEAFF. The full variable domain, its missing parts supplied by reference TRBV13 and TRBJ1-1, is AAGVIQSPRHLIKEKRETATLKCYPIPRHDTVYWYQQGPGQDPQFLISFYEKMQSDKGSIPDRFSAQQFSDYHSELNMSSLELGDSALYFCASTELRDRGMNTEAFFGQGTRLTVV.

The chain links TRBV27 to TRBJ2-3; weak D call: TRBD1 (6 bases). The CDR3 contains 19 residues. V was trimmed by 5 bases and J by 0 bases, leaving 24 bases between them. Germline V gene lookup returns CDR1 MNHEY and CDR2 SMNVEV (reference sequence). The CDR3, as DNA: TGTGCCAGCAGTCGGAACGGCAGGGGCGGATCAGCTAGCACAGATACGCAGTATTTT. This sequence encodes CASSRNGRGGSASTDTQYF.

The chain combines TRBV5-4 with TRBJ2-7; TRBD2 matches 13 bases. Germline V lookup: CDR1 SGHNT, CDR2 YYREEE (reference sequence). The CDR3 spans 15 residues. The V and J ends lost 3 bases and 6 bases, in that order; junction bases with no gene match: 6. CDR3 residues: CASSSGLAGNLEQYF. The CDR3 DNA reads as TGTGCCAGCAGCTCGGGACTAGCGGGGAATCTCGAGCAGTACTTC.

The CDR3 DNA reads as TGCGCCAGCAGCCAAGAAACAGGGCTGAACACTGAAGCTTTCTTT. This encodes CASSQETGLNTEAFF. V gene TRBV4-1 combines with J gene TRBJ1-1; possibly TRBD1 for D (6 bases). CDR3 length: 15 residues. Germline CDR1 MGHRA, CDR2 YSYEKL. Trimming removed 0 bases from V and 0 bases from J, with 8 bases in between.

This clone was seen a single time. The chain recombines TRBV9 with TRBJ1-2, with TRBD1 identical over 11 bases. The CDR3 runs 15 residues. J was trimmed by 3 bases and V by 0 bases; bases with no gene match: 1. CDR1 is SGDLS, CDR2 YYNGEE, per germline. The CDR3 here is CASSVGTGGHYGYTF. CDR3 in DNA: TGTGCCAGCAGCGTAGGGACAGGGGGCCACTATGGCTACACCTTC.

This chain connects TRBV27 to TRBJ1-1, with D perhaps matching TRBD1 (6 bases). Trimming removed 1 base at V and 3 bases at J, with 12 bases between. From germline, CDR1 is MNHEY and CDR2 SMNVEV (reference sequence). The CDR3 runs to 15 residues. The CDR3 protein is CASSLYGGADTEAFF. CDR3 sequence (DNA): TGTGCCAGCAGTTTATATGGGGGCGCCGACACTGAAGCTTTCTTT.

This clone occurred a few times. DNA of the CDR3: TGTGCCAGCTCACCAAGCACGGGGGACAGGGGGCATCCCCAGCATTTT. It translates to CASSPSTGDRGHPQHF. The J gene is TRBJ1-5, the V gene TRBV18; 12 bases are a match to TRBD1. Germline CDR1 reads KGHSH; CDR2 reads LQKENI. With V trimmed by 2 bases and J by 10 bases, 9 bases remained unmatched. The CDR3 is made up of 16 amino acids.